This T cell receptor (beta chain) was identified during a study of cytomegalovirus exposure and HLA in healthy donors. A word on this clone: Its antigen is currently unknown.

Study-wide points: A missense variant in DCLRE1C was later tied to TCR beta V- and J-gene trimming. A later analysis showed that HLA-associated TCR beta chains had undergone more clonal expansion than equally common others.

Vbeta (60) and Jbeta (13) primers were used in the PCR. In the study's own analysis: An analysis performed later counted roughly 80 million unique TCR beta chains (roughly 11 million of them shared). Only in-frame clones appear in the TCRdb table, and some are missing; sequencing was by immunoSEQ multiplex PCR. D and trimming were read from the DNA, whereas the V and J calls and clone size are those reported in that table. The sample has 50,000 to 70,000 clones, roughly 75% seen once. V was pared by 0 bases and J by 4 bases, with 13 bases between. The CDR3 consists of 16 residues. The V gene's germline CDR1 is LGHNA and CDR2 YNFKEQ.

Input material: PBMCs. This clonotype originated in a man aged 25-45 years in good health and CMV-seropositive. The V call is TRBV4-2, the J call TRBJ1-3; a weak D match, TRBD1 (6 bases). CDR3 coding DNA: TGTGCCAGCAGCCAAGATCCCTCCACAGGGGGAAACACCATATATTTT. Protein product: CASSQDPSTGGNTIYF.